This T cell receptor (beta chain) originates from a study of blood T cell repertoires in COVID-19. Study-level information: The United States, Italy and Spain provided the acute and convalescent COVID-19 samples.

The CDR3 totals 16 residues. Germline V gives CDR1 MNHNS, CDR2 SASEGT. Deletions cut 4 bases from V and 5 bases from J, with 17 bases between. The repertoire was sequenced with immunoSEQ multiplex PCR; TCRdb's copy has only in-frame clones and lacks some. The sample holds approximately 34,000 clones; 75% to 85% are singletons and the top ten take 14%. The J gene is TRBJ2-2, the V gene TRBV6-1; D remains ambiguous. The sample taken for sequencing was peripheral blood. This TCR was sampled from a woman in her 70s with acute or convalescent COVID-19. This CDR3 is CASSAQVAHQTGELFF. The DNA for the CDR3 is TGTGCCAGCAGTGCGCAAGTTGCGCACCAAACCGGGGAGCTGTTTTTT.